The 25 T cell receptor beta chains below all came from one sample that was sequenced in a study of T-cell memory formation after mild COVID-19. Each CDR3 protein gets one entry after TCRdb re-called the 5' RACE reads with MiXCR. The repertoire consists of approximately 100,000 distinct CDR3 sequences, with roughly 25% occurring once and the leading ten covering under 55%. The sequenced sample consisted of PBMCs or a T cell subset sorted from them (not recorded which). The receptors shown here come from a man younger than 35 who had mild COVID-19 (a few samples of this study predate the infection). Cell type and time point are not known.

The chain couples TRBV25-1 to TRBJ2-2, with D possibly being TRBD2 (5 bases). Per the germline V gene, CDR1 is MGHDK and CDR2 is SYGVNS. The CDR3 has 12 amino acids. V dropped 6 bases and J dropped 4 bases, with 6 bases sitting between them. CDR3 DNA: TGTGCCAGCAGGGACTTCACCGGGGAGCTGTTTTTT. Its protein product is CASRDFTGELFF.

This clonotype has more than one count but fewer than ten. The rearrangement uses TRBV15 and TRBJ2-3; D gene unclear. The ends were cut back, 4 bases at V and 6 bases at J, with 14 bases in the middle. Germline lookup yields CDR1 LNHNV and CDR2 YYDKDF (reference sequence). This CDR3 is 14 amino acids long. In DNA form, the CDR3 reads TGTGCCACCAGCAAATTAGGTCGGGCGGATACGCAGTATTTT. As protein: CATSKLGRADTQYF. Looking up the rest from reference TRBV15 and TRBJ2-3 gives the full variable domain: DAMVIQNPRYQVTQFGKPVTLSCSQTLNHNVMYWYQQKSSQAPKLLFHYYDKDFNNEADTPDNFQSRRPNTSFCFLDIRSPGLGDTAMYLCATSKLGRADTQYFGPGTRLTVL.

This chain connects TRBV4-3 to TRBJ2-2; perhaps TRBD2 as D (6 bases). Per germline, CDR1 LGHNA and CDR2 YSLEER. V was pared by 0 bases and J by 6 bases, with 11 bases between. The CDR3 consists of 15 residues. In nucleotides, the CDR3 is TGCGCCAGCAGCCAAGACCGACTAGTTTCCGGGGAGCTGTTTTTT. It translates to CASSQDRLVSGELFF.

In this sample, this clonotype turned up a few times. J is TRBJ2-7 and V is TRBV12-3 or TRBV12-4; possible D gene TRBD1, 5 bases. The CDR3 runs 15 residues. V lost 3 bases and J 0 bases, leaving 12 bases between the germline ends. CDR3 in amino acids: CASSFRDGASYEQYF. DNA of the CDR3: TGTGCCAGCAGTTTTAGGGATGGGGCCTCCTACGAGCAGTACTTC.

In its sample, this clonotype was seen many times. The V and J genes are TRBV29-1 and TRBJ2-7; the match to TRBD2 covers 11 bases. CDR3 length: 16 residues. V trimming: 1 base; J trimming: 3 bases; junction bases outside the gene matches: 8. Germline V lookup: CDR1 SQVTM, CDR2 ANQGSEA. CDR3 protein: CSVEGLETSGDYEQYF. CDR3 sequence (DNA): TGCAGCGTTGAAGGGCTAGAGACTAGCGGGGACTACGAGCAGTACTTC.

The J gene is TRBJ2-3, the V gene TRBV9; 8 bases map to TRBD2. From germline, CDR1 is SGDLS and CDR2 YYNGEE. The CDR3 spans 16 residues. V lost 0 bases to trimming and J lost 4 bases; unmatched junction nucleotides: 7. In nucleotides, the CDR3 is TGTGCCAGCAGCGTAGTCGCCAGCGGGGGATCAGATACGCAGTATTTT. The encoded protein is CASSVVASGGSDTQYF.

CDR3 DNA: TGCGCCAGCAGCCTACACTACGAGCAGTACTTC. It yields the protein CASSLHYEQYF. This chain connects TRBV5-1 to TRBJ2-7, with D unresolved. Trimming took off 4 bases at V and 3 bases at J, with 5 bases between the two ends. The germline CDR1 and CDR2 sequences are SGHRS and YFSETQ. The CDR3 loop spans 11 amino acids.

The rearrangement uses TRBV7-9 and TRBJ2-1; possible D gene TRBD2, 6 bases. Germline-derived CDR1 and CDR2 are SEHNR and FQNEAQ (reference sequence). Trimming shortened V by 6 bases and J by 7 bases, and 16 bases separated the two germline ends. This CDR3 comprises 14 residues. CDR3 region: CASRFSDYENEQFF. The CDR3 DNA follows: TGTGCCAGCAGGTTCTCGGACTATGAAAATGAGCAGTTCTTC.

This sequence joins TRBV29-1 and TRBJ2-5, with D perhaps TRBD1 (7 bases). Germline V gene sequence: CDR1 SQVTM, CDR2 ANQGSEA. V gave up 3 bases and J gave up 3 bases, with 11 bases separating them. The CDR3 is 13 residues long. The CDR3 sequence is CSVDGGTEETQYF. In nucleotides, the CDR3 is TGCAGCGTTGATGGCGGGACAGAAGAGACCCAGTACTTC.

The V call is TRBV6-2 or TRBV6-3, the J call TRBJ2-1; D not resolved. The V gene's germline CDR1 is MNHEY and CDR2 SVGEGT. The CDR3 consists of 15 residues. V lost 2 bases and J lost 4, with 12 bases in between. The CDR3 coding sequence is TGTGCCAGCAGTTACCCATACGCACCTTACAATGAGCAGTTCTTC. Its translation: CASSYPYAPYNEQFF.

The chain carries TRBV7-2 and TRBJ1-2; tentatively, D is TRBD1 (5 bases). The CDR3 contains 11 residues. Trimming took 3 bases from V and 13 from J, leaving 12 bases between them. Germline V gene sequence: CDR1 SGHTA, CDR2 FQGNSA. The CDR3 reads CASSFLGVRTF. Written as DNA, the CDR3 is TGTGCCAGCAGCTTCCTAGGGGTGCGCACCTTC.

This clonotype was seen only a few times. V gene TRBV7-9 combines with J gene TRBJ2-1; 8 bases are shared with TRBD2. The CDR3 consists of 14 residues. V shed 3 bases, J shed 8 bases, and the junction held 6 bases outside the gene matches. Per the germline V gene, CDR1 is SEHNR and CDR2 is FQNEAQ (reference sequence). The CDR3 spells CASSFTLAGYEQFF. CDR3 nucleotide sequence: TGTGCCAGCAGCTTTACCCTAGCGGGCTATGAGCAGTTCTTC. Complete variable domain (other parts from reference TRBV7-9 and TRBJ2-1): DTGVSQNPRHKITKRGQNVTFRCDPISEHNRLYWYRQTLGQGPEFLTYFQNEAQLEKSRLLSDRFSAERPKGSFSTLEIQRTEQGDSAMYLCASSFTLAGYEQFFGPGTRLTVL.

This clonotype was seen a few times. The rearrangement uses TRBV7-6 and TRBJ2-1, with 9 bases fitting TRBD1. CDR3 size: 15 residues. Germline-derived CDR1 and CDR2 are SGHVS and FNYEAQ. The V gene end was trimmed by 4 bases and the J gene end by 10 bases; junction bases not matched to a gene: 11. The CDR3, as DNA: TGTGCCAGCAGCTCACCCTCGAGGACAGGGGTGGAGCAGTTCTTC. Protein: CASSSPSRTGVEQFF. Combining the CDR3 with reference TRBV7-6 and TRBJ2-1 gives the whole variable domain GAGVSQSPRYKVTKRGQDVALRCDPISGHVSLYWYRQALGQGPEFLTYFNYEAQQDKSGLPNDRFSAERPEGSISTLTIQRTEQRDSAMYRCASSSPSRTGVEQFFGPGTRLTVL.

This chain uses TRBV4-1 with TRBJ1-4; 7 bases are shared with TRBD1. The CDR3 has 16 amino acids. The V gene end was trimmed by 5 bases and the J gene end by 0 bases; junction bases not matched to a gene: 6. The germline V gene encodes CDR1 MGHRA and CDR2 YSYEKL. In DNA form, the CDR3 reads TGCGCCAGCAGCTCAGAACAGGGGCCAACTAATGAAAAACTGTTTTTT. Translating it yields CASSSEQGPTNEKLFF.

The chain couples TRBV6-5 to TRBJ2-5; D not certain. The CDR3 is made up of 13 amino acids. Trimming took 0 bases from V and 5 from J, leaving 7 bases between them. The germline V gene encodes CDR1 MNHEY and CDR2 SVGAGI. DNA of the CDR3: TGTGCCAGCAGTTACTCGACTTCGGAGACCCAGTACTTC. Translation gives CASSYSTSETQYF.

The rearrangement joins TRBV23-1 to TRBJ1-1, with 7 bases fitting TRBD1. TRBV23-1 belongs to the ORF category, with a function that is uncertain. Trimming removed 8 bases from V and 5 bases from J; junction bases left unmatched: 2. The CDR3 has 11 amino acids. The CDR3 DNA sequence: TGCGCCAGCGTACAGGGGACTGAAGCTTTCTTT. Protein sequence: CASVQGTEAFF.

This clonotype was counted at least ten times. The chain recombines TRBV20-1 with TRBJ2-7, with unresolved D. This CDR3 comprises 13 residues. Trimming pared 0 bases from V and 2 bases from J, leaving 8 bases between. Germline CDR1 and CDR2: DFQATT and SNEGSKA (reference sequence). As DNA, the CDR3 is TGCAGTGCTAGAGATCGGGCAACCTACGAGCAGTACTTC. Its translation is CSARDRATYEQYF.

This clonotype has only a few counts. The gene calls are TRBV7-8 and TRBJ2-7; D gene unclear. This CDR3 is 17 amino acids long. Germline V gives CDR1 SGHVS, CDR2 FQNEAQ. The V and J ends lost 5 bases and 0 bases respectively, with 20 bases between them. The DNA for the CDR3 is TGTGCCAGCAGCCCTAGAGTATATCCCTCGAGCTCCTACGAGCAGTACTTC. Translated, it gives CASSPRVYPSSSYEQYF.

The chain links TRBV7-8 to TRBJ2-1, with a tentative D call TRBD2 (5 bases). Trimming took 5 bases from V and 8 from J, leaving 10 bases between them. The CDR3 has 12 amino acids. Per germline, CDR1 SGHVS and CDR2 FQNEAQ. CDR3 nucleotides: TGTGCCAGCAGCGCATTCGGGGATGAGCAGTTCTTC. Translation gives CASSAFGDEQFF.

The CDR3 DNA reads TGCAGTGCTAGAGAATTTTGGGCACTTTCCTACGAGCAGTACGTC. Amino acid sequence: CSAREFWALSYEQYV. The chain uses TRBV20-1 and TRBJ2-7; no definite D call. The V end lost 0 bases, the J end lost 1 base, and 13 bases lay between the germline ends. This CDR3 has 15 residues. Germline V CDR1 and CDR2: DFQATT, SNEGSKA (reference sequence).

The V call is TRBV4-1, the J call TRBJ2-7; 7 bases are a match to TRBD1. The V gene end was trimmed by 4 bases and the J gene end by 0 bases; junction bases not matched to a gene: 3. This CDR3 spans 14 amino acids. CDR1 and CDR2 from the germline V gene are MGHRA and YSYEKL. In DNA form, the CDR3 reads TGCGCCAGCAGCCCGGGACAGAGCTCCTACGAGCAGTACTTC. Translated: CASSPGQSSYEQYF.

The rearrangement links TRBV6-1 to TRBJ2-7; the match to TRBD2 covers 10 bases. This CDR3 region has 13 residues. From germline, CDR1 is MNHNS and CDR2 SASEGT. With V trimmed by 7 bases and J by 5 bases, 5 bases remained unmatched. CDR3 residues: CASKIAGGHEQYV. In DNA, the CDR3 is TGTGCCAGCAAGATAGCGGGGGGCCACGAGCAGTACGTC.

The CDR3 nucleotides read TGCGCCAGCAGCTTGGAGGTCGGCAGGGGCTACGAGCAGTACTTC. Protein product: CASSLEVGRGYEQYF. The chain employs TRBV5-1 and TRBJ2-7, with a weak D call TRBD1 (6 bases). This CDR3 spans 15 amino acids. Germline V gene data show CDR1 as SGHRS and CDR2 as YFSETQ. V was pared by 0 bases and J by 3 bases, with 13 bases between.

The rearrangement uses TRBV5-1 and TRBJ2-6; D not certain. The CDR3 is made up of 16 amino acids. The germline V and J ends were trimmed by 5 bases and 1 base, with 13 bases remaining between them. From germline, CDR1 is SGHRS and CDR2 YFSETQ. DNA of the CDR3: TGCGCCAGCAGAGTGTCCCTTCTTTCTGGGGCCAACGTCCTGACTTTC. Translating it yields CASRVSLLSGANVLTF.

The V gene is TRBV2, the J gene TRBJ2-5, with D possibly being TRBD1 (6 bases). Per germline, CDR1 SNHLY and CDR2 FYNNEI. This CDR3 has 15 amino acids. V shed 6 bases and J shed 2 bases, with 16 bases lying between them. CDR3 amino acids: CASSVDTGIQETQYF. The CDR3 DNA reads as TGTGCCAGCAGCGTCGATACAGGGATTCAAGAGACCCAGTACTTC.